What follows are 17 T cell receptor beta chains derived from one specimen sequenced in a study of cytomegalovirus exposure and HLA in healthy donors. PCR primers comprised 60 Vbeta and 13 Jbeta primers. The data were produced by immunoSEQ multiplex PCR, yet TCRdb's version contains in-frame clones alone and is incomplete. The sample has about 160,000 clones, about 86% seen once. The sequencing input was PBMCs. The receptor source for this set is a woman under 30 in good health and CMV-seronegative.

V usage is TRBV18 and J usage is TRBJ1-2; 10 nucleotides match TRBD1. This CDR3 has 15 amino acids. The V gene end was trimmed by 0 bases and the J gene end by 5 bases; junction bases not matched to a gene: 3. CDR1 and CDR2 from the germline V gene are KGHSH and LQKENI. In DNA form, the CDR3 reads TGTGCCAGCTCACCACCGGGACAGGGGATTTATGGCTACACCTTC. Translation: CASSPPGQGIYGYTF.

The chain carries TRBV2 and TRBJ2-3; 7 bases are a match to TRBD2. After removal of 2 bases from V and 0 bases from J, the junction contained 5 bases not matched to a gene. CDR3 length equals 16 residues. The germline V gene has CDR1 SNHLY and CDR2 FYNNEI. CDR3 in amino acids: CASSEQGGSSTDTQYF. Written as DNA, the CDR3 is TGTGCCAGCAGTGAACAAGGCGGGAGTAGCACAGATACGCAGTATTTT. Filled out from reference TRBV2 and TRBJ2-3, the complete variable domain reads EPEVTQTPSHQVTQMGQEVILRCVPISNHLYFYWYRQILGQKVEFLVSFYNNEISEKSEIFDDQFSVERPDGSNFTLKIRSTKLEDSAMYFCASSEQGGSSTDTQYFGPGTRLTVL.

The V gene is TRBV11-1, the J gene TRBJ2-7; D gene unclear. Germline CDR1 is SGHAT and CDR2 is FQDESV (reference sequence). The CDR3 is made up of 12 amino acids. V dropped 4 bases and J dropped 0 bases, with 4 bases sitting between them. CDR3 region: CASSSSSYEQYF. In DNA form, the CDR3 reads TGTGCCAGCAGCTCGAGCTCCTACGAGCAGTACTTC.

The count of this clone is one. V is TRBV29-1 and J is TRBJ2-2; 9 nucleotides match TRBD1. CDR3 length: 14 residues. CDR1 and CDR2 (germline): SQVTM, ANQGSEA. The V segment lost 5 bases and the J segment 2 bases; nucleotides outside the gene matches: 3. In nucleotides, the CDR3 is TGCAGCGTTCGGACAGGGGTTAACACCGGGGAGCTGTTTTTT. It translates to CSVRTGVNTGELFF.

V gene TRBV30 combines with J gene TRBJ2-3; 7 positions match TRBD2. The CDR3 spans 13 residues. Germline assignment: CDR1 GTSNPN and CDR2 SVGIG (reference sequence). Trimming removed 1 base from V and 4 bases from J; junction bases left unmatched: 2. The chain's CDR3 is CAWSGGRADTQYF. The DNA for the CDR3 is TGTGCCTGGAGTGGGGGGAGGGCAGATACGCAGTATTTT.

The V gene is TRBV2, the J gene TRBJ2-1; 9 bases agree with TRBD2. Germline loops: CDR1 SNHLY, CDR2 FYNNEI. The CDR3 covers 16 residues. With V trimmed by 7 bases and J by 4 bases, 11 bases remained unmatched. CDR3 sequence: CASIQTLAGTYNEQFF. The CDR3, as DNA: TGTGCCAGCATCCAGACCCTAGCGGGGACGTACAATGAGCAGTTCTTC. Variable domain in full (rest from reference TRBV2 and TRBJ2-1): EPEVTQTPSHQVTQMGQEVILRCVPISNHLYFYWYRQILGQKVEFLVSFYNNEISEKSEIFDDQFSVERPDGSNFTLKIRSTKLEDSAMYFCASIQTLAGTYNEQFFGPGTRLTVL.

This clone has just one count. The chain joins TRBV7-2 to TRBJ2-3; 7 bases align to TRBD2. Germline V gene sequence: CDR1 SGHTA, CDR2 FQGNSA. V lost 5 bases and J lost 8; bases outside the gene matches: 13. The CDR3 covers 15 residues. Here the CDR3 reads CASSAQRGTIGTQYF. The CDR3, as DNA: TGTGCCAGCAGCGCGCAGAGAGGGACTATTGGTACGCAGTATTTT.

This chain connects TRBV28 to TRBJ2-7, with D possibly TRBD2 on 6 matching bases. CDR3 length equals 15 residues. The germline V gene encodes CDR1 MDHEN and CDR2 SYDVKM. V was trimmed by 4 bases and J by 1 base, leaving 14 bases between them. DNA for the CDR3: TGTGCCAGCAGTTCAGCGGGTGGCAGTTCCTACGAGCAGTACTTC. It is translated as CASSSAGGSSYEQYF.

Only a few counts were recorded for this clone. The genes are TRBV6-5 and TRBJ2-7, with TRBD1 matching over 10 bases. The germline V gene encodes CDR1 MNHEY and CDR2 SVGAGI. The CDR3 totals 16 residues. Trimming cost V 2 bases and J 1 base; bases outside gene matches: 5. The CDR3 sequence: CASSYGTGELSYEQYF. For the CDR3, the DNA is TGTGCCAGCAGTTACGGGACAGGGGAGTTATCCTACGAGCAGTACTTC.

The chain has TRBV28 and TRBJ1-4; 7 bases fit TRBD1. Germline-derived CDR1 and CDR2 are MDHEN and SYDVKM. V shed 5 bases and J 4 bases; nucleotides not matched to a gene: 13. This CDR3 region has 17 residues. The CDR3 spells CASSPDRAFKNNEKLFF. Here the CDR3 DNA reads TGTGCCAGCAGTCCAGACAGGGCGTTTAAAAATAATGAAAAACTGTTTTTT.

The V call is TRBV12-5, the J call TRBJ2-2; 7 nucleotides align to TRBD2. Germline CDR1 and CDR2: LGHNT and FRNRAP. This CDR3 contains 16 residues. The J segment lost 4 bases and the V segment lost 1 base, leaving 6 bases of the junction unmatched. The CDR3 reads CASGLAPGRSTGELFF. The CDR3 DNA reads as TGTGCTAGTGGTTTGGCCCCCGGGAGGAGCACCGGGGAGCTGTTTTTT.

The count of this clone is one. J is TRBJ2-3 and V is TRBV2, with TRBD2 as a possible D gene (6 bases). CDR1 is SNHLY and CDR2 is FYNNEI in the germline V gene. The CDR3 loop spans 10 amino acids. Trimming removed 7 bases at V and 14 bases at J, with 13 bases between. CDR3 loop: CASMDYNLYF. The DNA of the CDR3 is TGTGCCAGCATGGACTATAACTTGTATTTT.

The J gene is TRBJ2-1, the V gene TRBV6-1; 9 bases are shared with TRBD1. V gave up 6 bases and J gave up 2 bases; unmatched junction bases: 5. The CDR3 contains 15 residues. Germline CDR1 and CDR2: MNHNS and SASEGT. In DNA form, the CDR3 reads TGTGCCAGCAGCCGGGACAGGGTTGCCTACAATGAGCAGTTCTTC. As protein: CASSRDRVAYNEQFF.

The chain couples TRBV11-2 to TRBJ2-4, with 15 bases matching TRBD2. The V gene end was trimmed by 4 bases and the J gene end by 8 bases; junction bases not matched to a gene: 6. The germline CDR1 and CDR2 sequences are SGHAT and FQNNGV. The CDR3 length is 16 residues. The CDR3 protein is CASSSGLAGGIDIQYF. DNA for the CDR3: TGTGCCAGCAGCTCGGGACTAGCGGGGGGTATAGACATTCAGTACTTC. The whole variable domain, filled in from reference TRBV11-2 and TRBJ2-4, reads EAGVAQSPRYKIIEKRQSVAFWCNPISGHATLYWYQQILGQGPKLLIQFQNNGVVDDSQLPKDRFSAERLKGVDSTLKIQPAKLEDSAVYLCASSSGLAGGIDIQYFGAGTRLSVL.

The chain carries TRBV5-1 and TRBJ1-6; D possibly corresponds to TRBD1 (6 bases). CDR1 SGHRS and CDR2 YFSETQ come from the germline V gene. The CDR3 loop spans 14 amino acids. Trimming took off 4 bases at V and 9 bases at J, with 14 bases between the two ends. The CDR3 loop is CASSLGTMGSPLHF. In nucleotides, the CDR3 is TGCGCCAGCAGCCTAGGGACAATGGGTTCACCCCTCCACTTT.

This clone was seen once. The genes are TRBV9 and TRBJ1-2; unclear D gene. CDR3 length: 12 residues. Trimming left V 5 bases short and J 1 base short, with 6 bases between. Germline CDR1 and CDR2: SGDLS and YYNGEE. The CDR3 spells CASRDYNYGYTF. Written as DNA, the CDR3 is TGTGCCAGCAGGGACTATAACTATGGCTACACCTTC. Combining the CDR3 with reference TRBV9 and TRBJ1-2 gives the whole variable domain DSGVTQTPKHLITATGQRVTLRCSPRSGDLSVYWYQQSLDQGLQFLIQYYNGEERAKGNILERFSAQQFPDLHSELNLSSLELGDSALYFCASRDYNYGYTFGSGTRLTVV.

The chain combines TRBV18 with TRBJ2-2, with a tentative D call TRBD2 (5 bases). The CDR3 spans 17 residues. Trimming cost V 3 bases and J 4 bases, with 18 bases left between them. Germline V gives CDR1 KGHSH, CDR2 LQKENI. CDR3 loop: CASSPNGDGIRTGELFF. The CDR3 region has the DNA TGTGCCAGCTCACCGAACGGGGATGGGATTCGCACCGGGGAGCTGTTTTTT.